This TCR beta chain was recorded in a study of shared clonotypes between healthy human individuals. The authors split each subset's genomic DNA evenly across several immunoSEQ plates. Assay used: immunoSEQ multiplex PCR; TCRdb lists only in-frame clones, some missing. The data contain about half a million clones, 81% of them seen just once; the ten biggest clones take up roughly 13%. V gave up 7 bases and J gave up 3 bases; unmatched junction bases: 8. CDR1 is MDHEN, CDR2 SYDVKM, per germline. The CDR3 is 14 residues long. Study results and limitations: An effect of sequencing depth on clonotype sharing among donors was expected.

A note on this clone: No antigen is known for it.

This TCR was sampled from a middle-aged woman in good health. Some clones in this sample may be carry-over from other donors' samples. The chain is built from TRBV28 and TRBJ1-2, with 7 bases that match TRBD1. The source material was PBMCs. The CDR3 sequence is CASTLGGGYYGYTF. CDR3 coding DNA: TGTGCCAGCACCCTCGGAGGGGGCTACTATGGCTACACCTTC.